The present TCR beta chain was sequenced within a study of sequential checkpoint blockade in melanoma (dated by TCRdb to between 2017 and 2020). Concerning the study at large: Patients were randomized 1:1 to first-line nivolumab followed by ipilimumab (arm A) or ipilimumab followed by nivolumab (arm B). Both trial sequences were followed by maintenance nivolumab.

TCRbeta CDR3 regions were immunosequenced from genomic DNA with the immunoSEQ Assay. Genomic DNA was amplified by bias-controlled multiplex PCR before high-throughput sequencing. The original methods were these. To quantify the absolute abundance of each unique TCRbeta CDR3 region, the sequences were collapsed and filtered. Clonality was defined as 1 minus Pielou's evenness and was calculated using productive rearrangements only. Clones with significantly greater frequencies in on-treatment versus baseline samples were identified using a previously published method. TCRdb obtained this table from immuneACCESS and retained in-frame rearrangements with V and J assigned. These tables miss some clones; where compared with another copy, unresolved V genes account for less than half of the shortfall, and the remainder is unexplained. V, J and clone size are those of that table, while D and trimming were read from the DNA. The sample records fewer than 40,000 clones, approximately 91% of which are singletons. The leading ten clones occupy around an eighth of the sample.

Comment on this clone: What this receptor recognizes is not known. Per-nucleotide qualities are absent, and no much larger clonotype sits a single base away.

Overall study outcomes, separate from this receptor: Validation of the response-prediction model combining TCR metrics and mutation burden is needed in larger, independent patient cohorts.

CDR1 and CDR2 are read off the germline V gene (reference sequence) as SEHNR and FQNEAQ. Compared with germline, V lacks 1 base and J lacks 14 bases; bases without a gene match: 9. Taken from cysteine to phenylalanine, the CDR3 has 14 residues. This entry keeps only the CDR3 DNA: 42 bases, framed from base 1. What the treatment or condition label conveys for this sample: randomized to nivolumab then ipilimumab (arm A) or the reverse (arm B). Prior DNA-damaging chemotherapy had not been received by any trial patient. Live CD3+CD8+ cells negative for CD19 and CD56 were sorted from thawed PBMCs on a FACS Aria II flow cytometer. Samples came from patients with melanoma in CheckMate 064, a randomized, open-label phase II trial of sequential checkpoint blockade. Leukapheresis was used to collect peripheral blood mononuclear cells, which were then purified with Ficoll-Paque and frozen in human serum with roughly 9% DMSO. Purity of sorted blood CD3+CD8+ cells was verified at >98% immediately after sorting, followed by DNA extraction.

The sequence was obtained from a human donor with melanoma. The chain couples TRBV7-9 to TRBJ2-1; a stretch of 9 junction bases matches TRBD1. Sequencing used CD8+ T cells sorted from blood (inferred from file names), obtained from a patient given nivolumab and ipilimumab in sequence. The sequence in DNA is TGTGCCAGCAGCTTAGGACAGGGGGGCGGTTCGGAGTTCTTC. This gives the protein CASSLGQGGGSEFF.